Listed below are T cell receptor beta chains from one sample, sequenced in a study of cytomegalovirus exposure and HLA in healthy donors. Only in-frame clones appear in the TCRdb table, and some are missing; sequencing was by immunoSEQ multiplex PCR. The table records approximately 150,000 clones, roughly 80% of them present only once. The sequencing sample was made of PBMCs. Receptors were obtained from a woman aged 40 to 55 in good health and CMV-seropositive. Each CDR3 is given with its conserved first and last residue. Each record gives: J gene, D gene, V gene, clone size, CDR3 protein, CDR3 DNA. A D gene is named only where the DNA matches it firmly. Not all rows give a size; the values are once, few, many and, for expanded clones, a class.

J: TRBJ1-5; D: -; V: TRBV7-8; size: -; CDR3: CASSLQGPGPQHF; DNA: TGTGCCAGCAGCTTACAGGGCCCAGGGCCCCAGCATTTT
J: TRBJ2-4; D: TRBD2; V: TRBV10-3; size: -; CDR3: CATQSGTSGPRGKNIQYF; DNA: TGTGCCACCCAATCCGGGACTAGCGGTCCCCGGGGCAAAAACATTCAGTACTTC
J: TRBJ2-3; D: TRBD1; V: TRBV5-5; size: -; CDR3: CASRFVYRDRVLTDTQYF; DNA: TGTGCCAGCAGATTCGTGTACCGGGACAGGGTACTAACAGATACGCAGTATTTT
J: TRBJ2-2; D: TRBD1; V: TRBV6-5; size: -; CDR3: CASSKTGAGELFF; DNA: TGTGCCAGCAGCAAGACAGGGGCCGGGGAGCTGTTTTTT
J: TRBJ2-5; D: -; V: TRBV9; size: -; CDR3: CASSVASQETQYF; DNA: TGTGCCAGCAGCGTAGCTTCCCAAGAGACCCAGTACTTC
J: TRBJ2-1; D: -; V: TRBV4-2; size: -; CDR3: CASSPRGRVHEQFF; DNA: TGTGCCAGCAGCCCCAGAGGCAGGGTCCATGAGCAGTTCTTC
J: TRBJ2-7; D: TRBD2; V: TRBV9; size: -; CDR3: CASSAGGGNEQYF; DNA: TGTGCCAGCAGCGCCGGGGGGGGGAACGAGCAGTACTTC
J: TRBJ2-1; D: TRBD2; V: TRBV28; size: -; CDR3: CASTLLGLAGLHEQFF; DNA: TGTGCCAGCACCCTCCTGGGACTAGCGGGATTGCATGAGCAGTTCTTC
J: TRBJ2-7; D: TRBD1; V: TRBV9; size: -; CDR3: CASSVAGTGDYEQYF; DNA: TGTGCCAGCAGCGTAGCAGGGACAGGGGACTACGAGCAGTACTTC
J: TRBJ2-2; D: TRBD2; V: TRBV28; size: -; CDR3: CASIPLAGENTGELFF; DNA: TGTGCCAGCATCCCCCTAGCGGGAGAAAACACCGGGGAGCTGTTTTTT
J: TRBJ2-7; D: -; V: TRBV6-1; size: few; CDR3: CAINPGGEQYF; DNA: TGTGCCATCAACCCCGGAGGCGAGCAGTACTTC
J: TRBJ1-2; D: -; V: TRBV30; size: -; CDR3: CAWSPTAGPNGYTF; DNA: TGTGCCTGGAGTCCCACCGCAGGGCCCAATGGCTACACCTTC
J: TRBJ2-3; D: -; V: TRBV27; size: -; CDR3: CASSPRGFPDTQYF; DNA: TGTGCCAGCAGTCCTCGGGGTTTTCCAGATACGCAGTATTTT
J: TRBJ1-4; D: -; V: TRBV2; size: -; CDR3: CASRTDTTNEKLFF; DNA: TGTGCCAGCAGAACGGACACAACTAATGAAAAACTGTTTTTT
J: TRBJ2-3; D: -; V: TRBV11-2; size: -; CDR3: CASSPPFRDTQYF; DNA: TGTGCCAGCAGCCCCCCCTTTCGAGATACGCAGTATTTT
J: TRBJ1-2; D: -; V: TRBV28; size: -; CDR3: CATNLRGSPLRDYGYTF; DNA: TGTGCCACCAACCTACGAGGGTCCCCCCTCCGCGACTATGGCTACACCTTC
J: TRBJ1-1; D: TRBD1; V: TRBV7-2; size: few; CDR3: CASSAGQFRGAFF; DNA: TGTGCCAGCAGCGCGGGACAGTTCCGCGGGGCTTTCTTT
J: TRBJ2-1; D: -; V: TRBV30; size: -; CDR3: CAWSTSLNNEQFF; DNA: TGTGCCTGGAGTACTAGCTTAAACAATGAGCAGTTCTTC
J: TRBJ2-1; D: -; V: TRBV11-2; size: -; CDR3: CASSLNLHNEQFF; DNA: TGTGCCAGCAGCTTAAACTTACACAATGAGCAGTTCTTC
J: TRBJ1-5; D: TRBD1; V: TRBV27; size: -; CDR3: CASSLSVPGQGGSNQPQHF; DNA: TGTGCCAGCAGTTTATCAGTACCCGGACAGGGAGGTAGCAATCAGCCCCAGCATTTT
J: TRBJ2-1; D: TRBD2; V: TRBV10-3; size: few; CDR3: CAISEGGTSGSGEQFF; DNA: TGTGCCATCAGTGAGGGCGGGACTAGCGGGAGTGGTGAGCAGTTCTTC
J: TRBJ2-7; D: -; V: TRBV5-5; size: -; CDR3: CASSLELYEQYF; DNA: TGTGCCAGCAGCTTGGAACTATACGAGCAGTACTTC
J: TRBJ2-7; D: TRBD1; V: TRBV5-1; size: few; CDR3: CASSLTGQGFYEQYF; DNA: TGCGCCAGCAGCTTGACGGGACAGGGGTTCTACGAGCAGTACTTC
J: TRBJ1-2; D: TRBD1; V: TRBV28; size: -; CDR3: CASSSPGQGALGLGTDGYTF; DNA: TGTGCCAGCAGTAGCCCGGGACAGGGGGCGCTTGGGCTAGGTACGGATGGCTACACCTTC
J: TRBJ2-3; D: TRBD2; V: TRBV7-2; size: -; CDR3: CASSPRLAGPMADTQYF; DNA: TGTGCCAGCAGCCCCCGACTAGCGGGCCCGATGGCAGATACGCAGTATTTT
J: TRBJ1-2; D: -; V: TRBV6-1; size: few; CDR3: CASRERLGHLVYGYTF; DNA: TGTGCCAGCAGGGAACGCCTGGGACACCTTGTTTATGGCTACACCTTC
J: TRBJ2-7; D: -; V: TRBV9; size: -; CDR3: CASSATEYSYEQYF; DNA: TGTGCCAGCAGCGCTACAGAGTACTCCTACGAGCAGTACTTC
J: TRBJ1-1; D: -; V: TRBV25-1; size: -; CDR3: CASSEFGGTEAFF; DNA: TGTGCCAGCAGTGAATTTGGGGGGACTGAAGCTTTCTTT
J: TRBJ2-7; D: TRBD1; V: TRBV11-1; size: few; CDR3: CASSTAQGLFTYEQYF; DNA: TGTGCCAGCAGCACCGCACAGGGGCTTTTCACTTACGAGCAGTACTTC
J: TRBJ2-3; D: -; V: TRBV13; size: -; CDR3: CASSPRHLGTDTQYF; DNA: TGTGCCAGCAGCCCACGACATTTGGGCACAGATACGCAGTATTTT
J: TRBJ2-7; D: TRBD2; V: TRBV6-5; size: -; CDR3: CASSSSGGSYEQYF; DNA: TGTGCCAGCAGTTCTAGCGGGGGCTCCTACGAGCAGTACTTC
J: TRBJ2-7; D: TRBD1; V: TRBV7-9; size: -; CDR3: CASSPGQSYEQYF; DNA: TGTGCCAGCAGCCCGGGACAGTCCTACGAGCAGTACTTC
J: TRBJ2-1; D: TRBD2; V: TRBV2; size: -; CDR3: CASSLAGINNEQFF; DNA: TGTGCCAGCAGTTTAGCGGGAATCAACAATGAGCAGTTCTTC
J: TRBJ1-5; D: -; V: TRBV11-2; size: -; CDR3: CASSLLEDQPQHF; DNA: TGTGCCAGCAGCCTCCTGGAGGATCAGCCCCAGCATTTT
J: TRBJ1-4; D: -; V: TRBV9; size: -; CDR3: CASSVAAGTNEKLFF; DNA: TGTGCCAGCAGCGTAGCTGCGGGTACTAATGAAAAACTGTTTTTT
J: TRBJ2-7; D: -; V: TRBV28; size: -; CDR3: CASSGSGFGISYEQYF; DNA: TGTGCCAGCAGTGGATCGGGGTTTGGGATTTCCTACGAGCAGTACTTC
J: TRBJ1-5; D: TRBD1; V: TRBV19; size: -; CDR3: CASSSYSGQLINQPQHF; DNA: TGTGCCAGTAGTTCTTATTCGGGACAGCTTATAAATCAGCCCCAGCATTTT
J: TRBJ2-7; D: -; V: TRBV9; size: -; CDR3: CASSVGGSSSYEQYF; DNA: TGTGCCAGCAGCGTTGGCGGGTCGAGCTCCTACGAGCAGTACTTC
J: TRBJ1-6; D: TRBD1; V: TRBV7-6; size: once; CDR3: CASSRDRGYNSPLHF; DNA: TGTGCCAGCAGCCGCGACAGGGGCTATAATTCACCCCTCCACTTT
J: TRBJ1-4; D: -; V: TRBV4-1; size: -; CDR3: CASSQGERSEKLFF; DNA: TGCGCCAGCAGCCAGGGAGAGAGGAGTGAAAAACTGTTTTTT
J: TRBJ1-5; D: -; V: TRBV27; size: -; CDR3: CASSPGPGEPNQPQHF; DNA: TGTGCCAGCAGTCCCGGGCCAGGGGAGCCCAATCAGCCCCAGCATTTT
J: TRBJ2-1; D: TRBD2; V: TRBV7-7; size: -; CDR3: CASSLTSGGYNEQFF; DNA: TGTGCCAGCAGCTTGACTAGCGGGGGGTACAATGAGCAGTTCTTC
J: TRBJ2-3; D: TRBD2; V: TRBV27; size: -; CDR3: CASRTSGSTDTQYF; DNA: TGTGCCAGCAGGACTAGCGGGAGCACAGATACGCAGTATTTT
J: TRBJ1-2; D: -; V: TRBV30; size: -; CDR3: CAWSVNQGYGYTF; DNA: TGTGCCTGGAGTGTGAATCAGGGCTATGGCTACACCTTC
J: TRBJ2-5; D: TRBD2; V: TRBV7-3; size: -; CDR3: CASSVAGGKETQYF; DNA: TGTGCCAGCAGCGTAGCGGGGGGCAAAGAGACCCAGTACTTC
J: TRBJ1-5; D: -; V: TRBV28; size: -; CDR3: CASSDGAGNQPQHF; DNA: TGTGCCAGCAGTGATGGGGCAGGCAATCAGCCCCAGCATTTT
J: TRBJ2-2; D: -; V: TRBV5-4; size: once; CDR3: CASSPPPGRTGELFF; DNA: TGTGCCAGCAGCCCCCCCCCGGGGAGGACCGGGGAGCTGTTTTTT
J: TRBJ2-1; D: TRBD2; V: TRBV11-1; size: -; CDR3: CASSELAGIGNEQFF; DNA: TGTGCCAGCAGCGAACTAGCGGGAATAGGTAATGAGCAGTTCTTC
J: TRBJ2-1; D: -; V: TRBV6-1; size: -; CDR3: CASMDAGIQFF; DNA: TGTGCCAGCATGGACGCAGGGATACAGTTCTTC
J: TRBJ2-7; D: TRBD1; V: TRBV27; size: -; CDR3: CASSRGTATTEQYF; DNA: TGTGCCAGCAGTCGTGGGACAGCAACTACGGAGCAGTACTTC
J: TRBJ1-5; D: TRBD1; V: TRBV9; size: -; CDR3: CASSVGTGDHQPQHF; DNA: TGTGCCAGCAGCGTTGGAACAGGGGACCATCAGCCCCAGCATTTT
J: TRBJ2-3; D: -; V: TRBV30; size: -; CDR3: CAWSVRSADTQYF; DNA: TGTGCCTGGAGTGTTCGGAGCGCAGATACGCAGTATTTT
J: TRBJ1-2; D: -; V: TRBV7-9; size: -; CDR3: CSSSFGVDGYTF; DNA: TGTTCCAGCAGCTTCGGGGTCGACGGCTACACCTTC
J: TRBJ2-6; D: -; V: TRBV19; size: -; CDR3: CASSELRQASGANVLTF; DNA: TGTGCCAGTAGTGAACTCCGACAGGCCTCTGGGGCCAACGTCCTGACTTTC
J: TRBJ1-1; D: -; V: TRBV6-1; size: -; CDR3: CASSRQAEAFF; DNA: TGTGCCAGCAGCCGACAGGCCGAAGCTTTCTTT